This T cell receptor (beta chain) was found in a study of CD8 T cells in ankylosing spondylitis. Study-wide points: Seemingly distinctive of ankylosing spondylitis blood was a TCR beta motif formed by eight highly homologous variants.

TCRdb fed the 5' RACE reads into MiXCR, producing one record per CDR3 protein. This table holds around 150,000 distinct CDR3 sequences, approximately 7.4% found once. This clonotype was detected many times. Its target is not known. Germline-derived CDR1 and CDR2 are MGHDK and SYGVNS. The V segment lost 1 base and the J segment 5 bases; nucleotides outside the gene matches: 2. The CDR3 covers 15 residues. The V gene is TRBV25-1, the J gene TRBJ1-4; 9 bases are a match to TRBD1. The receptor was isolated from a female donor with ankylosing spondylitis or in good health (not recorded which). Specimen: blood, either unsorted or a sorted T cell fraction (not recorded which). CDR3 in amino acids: CASSEWGQGNEKLFF. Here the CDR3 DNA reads TGTGCCAGCAGTGAATGGGGACAGGGAAATGAAAAACTGTTTTTT.